What follows are 32 T cell receptor beta chains derived from one specimen sequenced in a study of shared clonotypes between healthy human individuals. This table comes from immunoSEQ multiplex PCR, and its TCRdb copy is limited to in-frame clones, with some not included. In the table there are approximately 1.4 million clones, 95% to 99% of which are singletons. The sample taken for sequencing was naive CD4+ T cells sorted from blood. Indicated subset: CD45RA+ positively selected. The receptors shown here come from a man aged 25 to 45 in good health.

The chain employs TRBV27 and TRBJ2-7; 8 bases are shared with TRBD2. Germline V lookup: CDR1 MNHEY, CDR2 SMNVEV (reference sequence). CDR3 length: 14 residues. The ends lost 6 bases at V and 1 base at J; junction bases unmatched: 5. Written as DNA, the CDR3 is TGTGCCAGCAGACAGCGGGAGCTATCCTACGAGCAGTACTTC. Protein product: CASRQRELSYEQYF.

This chain joins TRBV5-1 and TRBJ2-2, with D possibly being TRBD2 (6 bases). Germline V CDR1 and CDR2: SGHRS, YFSETQ. V lost 0 bases to trimming and J lost 4 bases, with 10 bases between them. The CDR3 is 15 residues long. CDR3 loop: CASSLGEALTGELFF. Here the CDR3 DNA reads TGCGCCAGCAGCTTGGGGGAGGCCCTCACCGGGGAGCTGTTTTTT. The full variable domain, with the rest looked up from reference TRBV5-1 and TRBJ2-2, is KAGVTQTPRYLIKTRGQQVTLSCSPISGHRSVSWYQQTPGQGLQFLFEYFSETQRNKGNFPGRFSGRQFSNSRSEMNVSTLELGDSALYLCASSLGEALTGELFFGEGSRLTVL.

As concerns this clone: The sample contains more than one DNA sequence encoding this CDR3. J is TRBJ2-7 and V is TRBV6-5, with TRBD1 matching over 11 bases. J lost 4 bases, V lost 6 bases, and 5 bases had no gene match. Germline V gene data show CDR1 as MNHEY and CDR2 as SVGAGI. The CDR3 length is 14 residues. The CDR3 loop is CASSHGQGAYEQYF. Here the CDR3 DNA reads TGTGCCAGCAGCCACGGACAGGGGGCATACGAGCAGTACTTC.

This sequence joins TRBV4-1 and TRBJ1-2; no firm D call. The germline V gene encodes CDR1 MGHRA and CDR2 YSYEKL. Trimming pared 3 bases from V and 3 bases from J, leaving 14 bases between. CDR3 length equals 15 residues. CDR3 bases: TGCGCCAGCAGCCAGGTTTCAGGCCTCTACTATGGCTACACCTTC. It is translated as CASSQVSGLYYGYTF.

The V call is TRBV29-1, the J call TRBJ2-3; possibly TRBD1 or TRBD2 for D (6 bases each). CDR1 and CDR2 (germline): SQVTM, ANQGSEA. The CDR3 has 12 amino acids. Trimming took 4 bases from V and 4 from J, leaving 9 bases between them. The DNA for the CDR3 is TGCAGCGTTGCGGGGGCGGCAGATACGCAGTATTTT. The encoded protein is CSVAGAADTQYF.

As to this clone: Other DNA sequences in this sample translate to the same CDR3. V usage is TRBV11-3 and J usage is TRBJ2-2, with D possibly matching TRBD2 (5 bases). CDR1 SGHNT and CDR2 YENEEA come from the germline V gene. The CDR3 totals 12 residues. Trimming stripped 5 bases from V and 6 bases from J, with 7 bases between. CDR3 bases: TGTGCCAGCAGCCCGGGGTCCGGGGAGCTGTTTTTT. This gives the protein CASSPGSGELFF.

Of note for this clone: This same CDR3 is encoded by further DNA sequences in the sample. The J gene is TRBJ2-3, the V gene TRBV9; 11 bases are a match to TRBD2. The germline CDR1 and CDR2 sequences are SGDLS and YYNGEE. The CDR3 spans 16 residues. V trimming: 4 bases; J trimming: 0 bases; junction bases outside the gene matches: 4. The CDR3: CASSPRTSGSTDTQYF. CDR3 nucleotide sequence: TGTGCCAGCAGCCCTCGGACTAGCGGGAGCACAGATACGCAGTATTTT.

The rearrangement joins TRBV5-4 to TRBJ1-2; no clear D gene. V was clipped by 4 bases and J by 4 bases, with 14 bases between them. The CDR3 loop spans 14 amino acids. The germline V gene has CDR1 SGHNT and CDR2 YYREEE (reference sequence). The CDR3: CASSPPGSIYGYTF. The CDR3 nucleotides read TGTGCCAGCAGCCCCCCGGGCAGTATCTATGGCTACACCTTC.

This clone was recorded only once. This chain links TRBV9 with TRBJ2-3, with 10 bases fitting TRBD2. The germline gives CDR1 SGDLS, CDR2 YYNGEE. The ends lost 0 bases at V and 0 bases at J; junction bases unmatched: 7. The CDR3 consists of 18 residues. The CDR3 region has the DNA TGTGCCAGCAGCGTAGGGACTAGCGGCTTTACTAGCACAGATACGCAGTATTTT. Amino acid sequence: CASSVGTSGFTSTDTQYF. The whole variable domain, filled in from reference TRBV9 and TRBJ2-3, reads DSGVTQTPKHLITATGQRVTLRCSPRSGDLSVYWYQQSLDQGLQFLIQYYNGEERAKGNILERFSAQQFPDLHSELNLSSLELGDSALYFCASSVGTSGFTSTDTQYFGPGTRLTVL.

Turning to this clone: This CDR3 is also generated by other DNA sequences in the sample. CDR3 sequence (DNA): TGCGCCAGCAGCCTGAGCGGGAGCACAGATACGCAGTATTTT. Translation: CASSLSGSTDTQYF. The V and J genes are TRBV5-1 and TRBJ2-3; tentatively, D is TRBD2 (6 bases). CDR1 and CDR2 from the germline V gene are SGHRS and YFSETQ. V was shortened by 4 bases and J by 0 bases, with 9 bases between the two germline ends. There are 14 residues in the CDR3.

The gene calls are TRBV27 and TRBJ2-2; 14 bases fit TRBD2. V was pared by 7 bases and J by 5 bases, with 6 bases of the junction left unmatched. The germline gives CDR1 MNHEY, CDR2 SMNVEV (reference sequence). This CDR3 spans 16 amino acids. The chain's CDR3 is CASTDRLAGGTGELFF. The CDR3 nucleotides are TGTGCCAGCACCGATAGACTAGCGGGAGGGACCGGGGAGCTGTTTTTT.

This chain links TRBV5-4 with TRBJ2-1; 7 nucleotides match TRBD2. Unmatched junction bases numbered 13, after V lost 2 bases and J lost 8 bases. This CDR3 is built from 16 residues. From germline, CDR1 is SGHNT and CDR2 YYREEE (reference sequence). Here the CDR3 DNA reads TGTGCCAGCAGCTTACGGGAGTCTAGCGGAGCCCATGAGCAGTTCTTC. This sequence encodes CASSLRESSGAHEQFF.

This chain joins TRBV28 and TRBJ1-5, with D perhaps matching TRBD1 (5 bases). The CDR3 is 15 amino acids. Trimming took off 6 bases at V and 4 bases at J, with 16 bases between the two ends. Per germline, CDR1 MDHEN and CDR2 SYDVKM. The CDR3, as DNA: TGTGCCAGCAGGACAGCGGACGGATTTAATCAGCCCCAGCATTTT. Its translation is CASRTADGFNQPQHF. The whole variable domain, filled in from reference TRBV28 and TRBJ1-5, reads DVKVTQSSRYLVKRTGEKVFLECVQDMDHENMFWYRQDPGLGLRLIYFSYDVKMKEKGDIPEGYSVSREKKERFSLILESASTNQTSMYLCASRTADGFNQPQHFGDGTRLSIL.

The chain recombines TRBV30 with TRBJ1-2; D gene unclear. The CDR3 has 13 residues. The germline V and J ends were trimmed by 4 bases and 2 bases, with 11 bases remaining between them. Germline V CDR1 and CDR2: GTSNPN, SVGIG (reference sequence). CDR3 DNA: TGTGCCTGGAACCTCTTGGGGAACTATGGCTACACCTTC. Protein: CAWNLLGNYGYTF.

This chain links TRBV19 with TRBJ2-3; 8 bases align to TRBD2. The CDR3 spans 14 residues. Germline values: CDR1 LNHDA, CDR2 SQIVND (reference sequence). With V trimmed by 7 bases and J by 4 bases, 7 bases remained unmatched. The chain's CDR3 is CASIGTGGPDTQYF. As DNA, the CDR3 is TGTGCCAGTATAGGGACGGGGGGGCCAGATACGCAGTATTTT.

The sample holds one count of this clone. The chain couples TRBV2 to TRBJ2-7, with TRBD2 as a possible D gene (5 bases). Trimming stripped 8 bases from V and 3 bases from J, with 17 bases between. Looked up from germline, CDR1 is SNHLY and CDR2 is FYNNEI. CDR3 length: 14 residues. The CDR3 here is CASSRESGNYEQYF. The CDR3 bases are TGTGCCAGCTCAAGGGAATCGGGGAACTACGAGCAGTACTTC.

This rearrangement joins TRBV6-1 to TRBJ2-7; 7 nucleotides align to TRBD2. The CDR3 is 16 residues long. V trimming: 2 bases; J trimming: 6 bases; junction bases outside the gene matches: 13. Germline loops: CDR1 MNHNS, CDR2 SASEGT. CDR3 protein: CASSETWMVGGREQYF. CDR3 DNA sequence: TGTGCCAGCAGTGAAACATGGATGGTGGGAGGGCGCGAGCAGTACTTC.

This chain joins TRBV5-4 and TRBJ2-1; 9 nucleotides align to TRBD2. Germline V gives CDR1 SGHNT, CDR2 YYREEE (reference sequence). The CDR3 runs to 15 residues. J lost 4 bases, V lost 2 bases, and 4 bases had no gene match. The DNA of the CDR3 is TGTGCCAGCAGCTTATCTAGCGGGACGTACAATGAGCAGTTCTTC. The encoded protein is CASSLSSGTYNEQFF.

As for this clone: Other DNA sequences within the sample encode an identical CDR3. The genes are TRBV2 and TRBJ2-7, with a weak D call TRBD2 (6 bases). In germline, CDR1 is SNHLY, CDR2 FYNNEI. The ends were cut back, 8 bases at V and 0 bases at J, with 8 bases in the middle. The CDR3 runs 12 residues. DNA of the CDR3: TGTGCCAGCGGAGGGTCCTCCTACGAGCAGTACTTC. It codes for CASGGSSYEQYF.

This clone was recorded once. J is TRBJ2-3 and V is TRBV27; either TRBD1 or TRBD2 may supply D (5 bases each). Deletions cut 6 bases from V and 7 bases from J, with 14 bases between. CDR1 and CDR2 from the germline V gene are MNHEY and SMNVEV (reference sequence). This CDR3 is built from 13 residues. The CDR3 DNA is TGTGCCAGCAGGCTCAACCGGGGCAATACGCAGTATTTT. It yields the protein CASRLNRGNTQYF.

In this sample, this clone turned up once. The genes are TRBV6-1 and TRBJ1-1; 7 positions agree with TRBD1. The CDR3 contains 13 residues. Germline V lookup: CDR1 MNHNS, CDR2 SASEGT. Germline trimming cut 11 bases from V and 5 bases from J; bases unmatched to any gene: 11. CDR3 loop: CAGKLHRGTEAFF. The CDR3 DNA reads TGTGCCGGAAAATTACACAGGGGTACTGAAGCTTTCTTT.

The chain joins TRBV4-3 to TRBJ2-5, with no clear D. CDR1 and CDR2 (germline): LGHNA, YSLEER. With 0 bases removed from V and 3 bases from J, the gap between germline ends came to 2 bases. This CDR3 has 12 amino acids. CDR3 protein: CASSQDKETQYF. In nucleotides, the CDR3 is TGCGCCAGCAGCCAAGACAAAGAGACCCAGTACTTC.

The rearrangement uses TRBV2 and TRBJ1-4; TRBD1 matches 7 bases. J gave up 10 bases and V 6 bases, and 14 bases lay outside the gene matches. Looked up from germline, CDR1 is SNHLY and CDR2 is FYNNEI. The CDR3 extends over 15 amino acids. The CDR3 DNA is TGTGCCAGCAGCCCCACCCGGGACAGTCCCGGAAAACTGTTTTTT. This gives the protein CASSPTRDSPGKLFF.

A remark on this clone: Other DNA sequences in the sample encode the same CDR3. The gene calls are TRBV2 and TRBJ2-7; 8 nucleotides agree with TRBD1. Germline CDR1 reads SNHLY; CDR2 reads FYNNEI. With 5 bases clipped from V and 2 bases from J, the junction kept 2 bases outside the gene matches. The CDR3 runs 13 residues. CDR3 DNA sequence: TGTGCCAGCAGTAGGGACAGGACCTACGAGCAGTACTTC. This encodes CASSRDRTYEQYF. Full variable domain (outside the CDR3, taken from reference TRBV2 and TRBJ2-7): EPEVTQTPSHQVTQMGQEVILRCVPISNHLYFYWYRQILGQKVEFLVSFYNNEISEKSEIFDDQFSVERPDGSNFTLKIRSTKLEDSAMYFCASSRDRTYEQYFGPGTRLTVT.

This clone was observed a single time. The V and J genes are TRBV7-6 and TRBJ2-1; 11 bases are a match to TRBD2. Trimming cost V 5 bases and J 2 bases; bases outside gene matches: 5. The germline gives CDR1 SGHVS, CDR2 FNYEAQ. The CDR3 is 16 residues long. CDR3 protein: CASSTIAGGPYNEQFF. The CDR3 DNA reads TGTGCCAGCAGCACTATAGCGGGAGGGCCCTACAATGAGCAGTTCTTC.

CDR3 in amino acids: CASSGHGANTGELFF. The CDR3 bases are TGTGCCAGCAGCGGACACGGCGCGAACACCGGGGAGCTGTTTTTT. The V and J genes are TRBV9 and TRBJ2-2; no clear D gene. The germline V gene encodes CDR1 SGDLS and CDR2 YYNGEE. This CDR3 is built from 15 residues. V was cut by 3 bases and J by 0 bases, with 9 bases left in between.

This clone was detected only once. V and J are TRBV28 and TRBJ2-6, with 7 nucleotides matching TRBD1. The CDR3 totals 17 residues. V shed 0 bases and J 0 bases; nucleotides not matched to a gene: 2. In germline, CDR1 is MDHEN, CDR2 SYDVKM. CDR3 sequence: CASSLWGQISGANVLTF. The CDR3 DNA reads as TGTGCCAGCAGTTTATGGGGACAGATCTCTGGGGCCAACGTCCTGACTTTC.

This clone was found once. CDR3 DNA sequence: TGCAGTGTTGGCGCCTACGAGCAGTACTTC. Its translation: CSVGAYEQYF. This chain links TRBV20-1 with TRBJ2-7; D gene ambiguous. The CDR3 consists of 10 residues. Germline V CDR1 and CDR2: DFQATT, SNEGSKA (reference sequence). The V gene lost 7 bases and the J gene lost 2 bases, with 6 bases spanning the gap.

V gene TRBV10-3 combines with J gene TRBJ2-5; a weak D match, TRBD2 (5 bases). The V gene's germline CDR1 is ENHRY and CDR2 SYGVKD. This CDR3 contains 14 residues. Between the trimmed V and J ends, which lost 4 bases and 7 bases, there was a span of 16 bases. The CDR3 sequence: CAISAPRGGGTQYF. Here the CDR3 DNA reads TGTGCCATCAGTGCCCCTCGGGGTGGAGGGACCCAGTACTTC.

The V and J genes are TRBV5-1 and TRBJ2-7; D tentatively fits TRBD1 or TRBD2 (6 bases each). CDR3 length: 15 amino acids. V shed 1 base and J shed 5 bases, with 16 bases lying between them. Germline V gene lookup returns CDR1 SGHRS and CDR2 YFSETQ. CDR3 sequence: CASSLRGVVAHEQYF. Written as DNA, the CDR3 is TGCGCCAGCAGCTTGAGGGGGGTCGTGGCTCACGAGCAGTACTTC.

The rearrangement links TRBV30 to TRBJ2-1; 9 nucleotides line up with TRBD2. V lost 0 bases, J lost 9 bases, and 6 bases stayed unmatched. The V gene's germline CDR1 is GTSNPN and CDR2 SVGIG (reference sequence). The CDR3 has 14 residues. The CDR3 DNA reads TGTGCCTGGAGTGTAGTAGCGGGAGTCGGTGAGCAGTTCTTC. It is translated as CAWSVVAGVGEQFF.

This chain links TRBV5-5 with TRBJ2-5; D may correspond to TRBD1 or TRBD2 (6 bases each). Between the trimmed V and J ends, which lost 9 bases and 5 bases, there was a span of 17 bases. This CDR3 spans 13 amino acids. CDR1 is SGHKS, CDR2 YYEKEE, per germline (reference sequence). CDR3 region: CATSGAPSETQYF. CDR3 DNA: TGTGCCACTTCGGGGGCCCCCTCGGAGACCCAGTACTTC.